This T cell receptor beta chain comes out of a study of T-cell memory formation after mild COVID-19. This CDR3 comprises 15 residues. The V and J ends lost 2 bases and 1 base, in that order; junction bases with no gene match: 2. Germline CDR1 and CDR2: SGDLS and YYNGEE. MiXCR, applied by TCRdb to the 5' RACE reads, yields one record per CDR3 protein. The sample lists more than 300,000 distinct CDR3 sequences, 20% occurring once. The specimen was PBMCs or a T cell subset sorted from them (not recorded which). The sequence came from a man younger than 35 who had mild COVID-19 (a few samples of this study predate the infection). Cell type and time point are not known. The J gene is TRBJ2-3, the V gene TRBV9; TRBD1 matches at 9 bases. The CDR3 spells CASSVRDRGTDTQYF. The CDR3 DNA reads TGTGCCAGCAGCGTCCGGGACAGGGGCACAGATACGCAGTATTTT.